These 19 T cell receptor beta chains came from one sample sequenced in a study of T cell responses to AZD1222 COVID-19 vaccine. Sequencing was performed with immunoSEQ multiplex PCR; in TCRdb, only in-frame clones are kept and a portion is missing. In the table there are some 84,000 clones, over 75% of which are singletons. The sample was peripheral blood, taken on day 0 of AZD1222 vaccination. The receptors were sampled from an adult in good health.

This clone has just one count. The chain is built from TRBV9 and TRBJ2-5, with 11 bases fitting TRBD1. Germline CDR1 reads SGDLS; CDR2 reads YYNGEE. There are 15 residues in the CDR3. After removal of 3 bases from V and 3 bases from J, the junction contained 4 bases not matched to a gene. The CDR3 DNA sequence: TGTGCCAGCAGCGAGGGACAGGGGGTCGAAGAGACCCAGTACTTC. Its protein product is CASSEGQGVEETQYF.

The V and J genes are TRBV5-4 and TRBJ2-3; no definite D call. CDR1 is SGHNT, CDR2 YYREEE, per germline (reference sequence). Deletions cut 5 bases from V and 2 bases from J, with 15 bases between. The CDR3 has 15 amino acids. Here the CDR3 reads CASRPDLIPTDTQYF. The CDR3 DNA is TGTGCCAGCAGACCAGACCTCATCCCCACAGATACGCAGTATTTT.

V is TRBV7-9 and J is TRBJ2-5, with D perhaps matching TRBD2 (5 bases). The CDR3 loop spans 13 amino acids. Germline lookup yields CDR1 SEHNR and CDR2 FQNEAQ (reference sequence). With 4 bases removed from V and 7 bases from J, the gap between germline ends came to 13 bases. The CDR3 here is CASSSEAAGTQYF. The CDR3 nucleotides read TGTGCCAGCAGCTCAGAAGCGGCAGGGACCCAGTACTTC.

V gene TRBV12-3 or TRBV12-4 combines with J gene TRBJ2-5; D is perhaps TRBD2 (5 bases). Between the trimmed V and J ends, which lost 3 bases and 1 base, there was a span of 6 bases. The CDR3 has 13 residues. The CDR3 nucleotides read TGTGCCAGCAGTTTCCGGGGCCAAGAGACCCAGTACTTC. The encoded protein is CASSFRGQETQYF.

This clone was counted once. This sequence joins TRBV4-1 and TRBJ1-2; D remains unclear. The CDR3 loop spans 14 amino acids. Germline V lookup: CDR1 MGHRA, CDR2 YSYEKL. The V end lost 0 bases, the J end lost 5 bases, and 10 bases lay between the germline ends. The CDR3 is CASSQDEAAYGYTF. The CDR3 coding sequence is TGCGCCAGCAGCCAAGATGAGGCAGCATATGGCTACACCTTC.

The chain joins TRBV3-1 (or the pseudogene TRBV3-2) to TRBJ1-2; the match to TRBD1 covers 9 bases. The CDR3 is 13 amino acids. Trimming at V came to 3 bases and at J to 6 bases, leaving 2 bases not matched to a gene. Germline CDR1 LGHDT, CDR2 YNNKEL (reference sequence). The CDR3 reads CASSHGTGNGYTF. The CDR3 nucleotides read TGTGCCAGCAGCCACGGGACAGGGAATGGCTACACCTTC.

The chain carries TRBV12-5 and TRBJ2-5; D possibly corresponds to TRBD2 (6 bases). CDR1 is LGHNT and CDR2 is FRNRAP in the germline V gene. Between the trimmed V and J ends, which lost 1 base and 9 bases, there was a span of 12 bases. CDR3 length: 13 amino acids. The CDR3 DNA follows: TGTGCTAGTGGTTTGGGGGGGGAGATGGCCCAGTACTTC. Its protein is CASGLGGEMAQYF.

The DNA for the CDR3 is TGCAGTGCTAGTCGTGCCGGGAGATGGCAAGAGACCCAGTACTTC. This gives the protein CSASRAGRWQETQYF. V is TRBV20-1 and J is TRBJ2-5, with TRBD2 as a possible D gene (6 bases). The germline gives CDR1 DFQATT, CDR2 SNEGSKA (reference sequence). This CDR3 comprises 15 residues. V lost 3 bases to trimming and J lost 2 bases, with 16 bases between them.

The chain uses TRBV27 and TRBJ1-5, with TRBD1 as a possible D gene (6 bases). The germline CDR1 and CDR2 sequences are MNHEY and SMNVEV (reference sequence). V was trimmed by 3 bases and J by 1 base, leaving 10 bases between them. The CDR3 totals 15 residues. The CDR3 DNA sequence: TGTGCCAGCAGTTTTGAAGGGGGAAGCAATCAGCCCCAGCATTTT. It translates to CASSFEGGSNQPQHF.

The chain has TRBV5-1 and TRBJ1-2; D gene ambiguous. Trimming cost V 0 bases and J 1 base, with 7 bases left between them. The CDR3 consists of 14 residues. The germline V gene encodes CDR1 SGHRS and CDR2 YFSETQ. CDR3 loop: CASSLGENNYGYTF. For the CDR3, the DNA is TGCGCCAGCAGCTTGGGGGAGAATAACTATGGCTACACCTTC. Based on the CDR3 plus reference TRBV5-1 and TRBJ1-2, the full variable domain is KAGVTQTPRYLIKTRGQQVTLSCSPISGHRSVSWYQQTPGQGLQFLFEYFSETQRNKGNFPGRFSGRQFSNSRSEMNVSTLELGDSALYLCASSLGENNYGYTFGSGTRLTVV.

The rearrangement uses TRBV7-9 and TRBJ1-2; 7 bases line up with TRBD1. The CDR3 totals 14 residues. The germline V gene encodes CDR1 SEHNR and CDR2 FQNEAQ (reference sequence). Here the CDR3 reads CVVGKGGEGYGYTF. In DNA, the CDR3 is TGTGTAGTGGGTAAAGGGGGCGAAGGCTATGGCTACACCTTC.

V usage is TRBV5-1 and J usage is TRBJ1-1; the D is unclear. Germline CDR1 SGHRS, CDR2 YFSETQ. The CDR3 length is 13 residues. The V end was cut by 6 bases, the J end by 1 base, with 10 bases between. CDR3: CASKKQPNTEAFF. CDR3 bases: TGCGCCAGCAAAAAACAGCCGAACACTGAAGCTTTCTTT.

The genes are TRBV19 and TRBJ1-5, with TRBD1 as a possible D gene (5 bases). CDR1 is LNHDA and CDR2 is SQIVND in the germline V gene (reference sequence). The CDR3 has 15 amino acids. Trimming cost V 4 bases and J 0 bases, with 10 bases left between them. The chain's CDR3 is CASSTRDRSNQPQHF. DNA of the CDR3: TGTGCCAGTAGTACTCGGGACCGTAGCAATCAGCCCCAGCATTTT.

The chain carries TRBV6-5 and TRBJ2-7; D may match TRBD1 or TRBD2 (6 bases each). The germline gives CDR1 MNHEY, CDR2 SVGAGI. CDR3 length equals 14 residues. The ends were cut back, 6 bases at V and 5 bases at J, with 17 bases in the middle. In DNA form, the CDR3 reads TGTGCCAGCAGCCCCTACGGGGGCGGGAACGAGCAGTACTTC. Amino acids: CASSPYGGGNEQYF.

The V gene is TRBV30, the J gene TRBJ1-5, with a weak D call TRBD1 (6 bases). CDR1 is GTSNPN and CDR2 is SVGIG in the germline V gene (reference sequence). The CDR3 runs 15 residues. Trimming removed 0 bases at V and 2 bases at J, with 11 bases between. Here the CDR3 reads CAWSVGGLGNQPQHF. CDR3 coding DNA: TGTGCCTGGAGTGTCGGGGGCCTGGGCAATCAGCCCCAGCATTTT. The variable domain in full, with the rest retrieved from reference TRBV30 and TRBJ1-5, is SQTIHQWPATLVQPVGSPLSLECTVEGTSNPNLYWYRQAAGRGLQLLFYSVGIGQISSEVPQNLSASRPQDRQFILSSKKLLLSDSGFYLCAWSVGGLGNQPQHFGDGTRLSIL.

This chain links TRBV5-5 with TRBJ1-2; no clear D gene. CDR1 is SGHKS and CDR2 is YYEKEE in the germline V gene (reference sequence). The V and J ends lost 3 bases and 4 bases respectively, with 4 bases between them. The CDR3 contains 11 residues. The CDR3 DNA follows: TGTGCCAGCAGCTGGGGCTATGGCTACACCTTC. This encodes CASSWGYGYTF. Supplemented by reference TRBV5-5 and TRBJ1-2, the full variable domain reads DAGVTQSPTHLIKTRGQQVTLRCSPISGHKSVSWYQQVLGQGPQFIFQYYEKEERGRGNFPDRFSARQFPNYSSELNVNALLLGDSALYLCASSWGYGYTFGSGTRLTVV.

This clone was picked up a small number of times. The V and J genes are TRBV6-1 and TRBJ2-7, with D unclear. The CDR3 covers 13 residues. Deletions cut 2 bases from V and 5 bases from J, with 10 bases between. Per germline, CDR1 MNHNS and CDR2 SASEGT. The CDR3 reads CASSEPAWNEQYF. CDR3 DNA: TGTGCCAGCAGTGAACCCGCGTGGAACGAGCAGTACTTC.

The chain carries TRBV7-3 and TRBJ1-1, with D perhaps matching TRBD1 (5 bases). The CDR3 is 15 residues long. The germline V gene encodes CDR1 SGHTA and CDR2 FQGTGA. V lost 5 bases to trimming and J lost 1 base, with 14 bases between them. Here the CDR3 DNA reads TGTGCCAGCAGCCGAACCGGACACCCGAACACTGAAGCTTTCTTT. As protein: CASSRTGHPNTEAFF.

The gene calls are TRBV9 and TRBJ1-1; D perhaps matches TRBD1 (6 bases). The germline V gene has CDR1 SGDLS and CDR2 YYNGEE. Trimming removed 0 bases at V and 0 bases at J, with 9 bases between. CDR3 size: 15 residues. The chain's CDR3 is CASSVDQGMNTEAFF. In DNA, the CDR3 is TGTGCCAGCAGCGTAGATCAGGGGATGAACACTGAAGCTTTCTTT.